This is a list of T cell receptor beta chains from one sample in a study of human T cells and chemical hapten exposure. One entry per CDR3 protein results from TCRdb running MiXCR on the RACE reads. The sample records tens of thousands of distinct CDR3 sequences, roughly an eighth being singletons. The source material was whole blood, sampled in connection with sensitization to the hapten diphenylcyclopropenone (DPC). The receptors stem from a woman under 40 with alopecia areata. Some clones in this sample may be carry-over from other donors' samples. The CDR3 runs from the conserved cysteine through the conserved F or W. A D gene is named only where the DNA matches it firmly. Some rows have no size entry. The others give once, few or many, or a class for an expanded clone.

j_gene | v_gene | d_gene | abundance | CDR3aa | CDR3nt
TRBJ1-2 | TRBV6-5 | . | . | CASSYSRGRDYYTF | TGTGCCAGCAGTTACTCGCGGGGCAGGGATTACTACACCTTC
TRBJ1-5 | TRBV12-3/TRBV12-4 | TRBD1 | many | CASKDREGNQPQHF | TGTGCCAGCAAGGACAGGGAGGGCAATCAGCCCCAGCATTTT
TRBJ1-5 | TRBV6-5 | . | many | CASSIGHGGNQPQHF | TGTGCCAGCAGTATAGGACACGGAGGAAATCAGCCCCAGCATTTT
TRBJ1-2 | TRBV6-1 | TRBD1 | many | CASISLEGTEGYGYTF | TGTGCCAGCATTTCACTCGAGGGGACAGAGGGGTATGGCTACACCTTC
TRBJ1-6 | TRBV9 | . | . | CASSPETGQDNSPLHF | TGTGCCAGCAGCCCTGAAACGGGGCAGGATAATTCACCCCTCCACTTT
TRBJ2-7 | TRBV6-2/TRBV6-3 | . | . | CASSYYGAGEQYF | TGTGCCAGCAGTTACTATGGGGCGGGCGAGCAGTACTTC
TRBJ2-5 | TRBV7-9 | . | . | CASSPSRRETQYF | TGTGCCAGCAGCCCAAGTAGAAGGGAGACCCAGTACTTC
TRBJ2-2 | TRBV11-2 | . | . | CASSPIAMNTGELFF | TGTGCCAGCAGCCCAATTGCGATGAACACCGGGGAGCTGTTTTTT
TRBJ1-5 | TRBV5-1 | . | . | CASSLDGLSNQPQHF | TGCGCCAGCAGCTTGGATGGGTTGAGCAATCAGCCCCAGCATTTT
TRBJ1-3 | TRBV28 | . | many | CASSLLQKRNTIYF | TGTGCCAGCAGTTTATTACAGAAACGAAACACCATATATTTT
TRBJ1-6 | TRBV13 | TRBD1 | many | CASSSRQGDPRTLHF | TGTGCCAGCAGCTCGCGACAGGGGGACCCTCGGACCCTCCACTTT
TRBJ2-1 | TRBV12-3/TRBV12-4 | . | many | CASSLAKGRALYNEQFF | TGTGCCAGCAGTTTAGCGAAGGGCAGGGCACTCTACAATGAGCAGTTCTTC
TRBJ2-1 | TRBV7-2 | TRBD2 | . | CASSLGSGRAPEQFF | TGTGCCAGCAGCTTAGGGAGCGGGAGGGCCCCTGAGCAGTTCTTC
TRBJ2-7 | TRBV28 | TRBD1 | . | CASSSTGESYEQYF | TGTGCCAGCAGTTCTACAGGGGAGTCCTACGAGCAGTACTTC
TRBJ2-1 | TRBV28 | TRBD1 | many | CASSFAGQGYNEQFF | TGTGCCAGCAGTTTTGCGGGACAGGGATACAATGAGCAGTTCTTC
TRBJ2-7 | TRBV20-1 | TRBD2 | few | CSARDRVAGGYEQYF | TGCAGTGCTAGAGATAGGGTAGCGGGAGGATACGAGCAGTACTTC
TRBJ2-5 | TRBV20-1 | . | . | CSATILRSQETQYF | TGCAGTGCGACAATCTTGCGGAGCCAAGAGACCCAGTACTTC
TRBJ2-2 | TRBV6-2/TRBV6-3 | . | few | CASQWGIGELFF | TGTGCCAGTCAGTGGGGAATCGGGGAGCTGTTTTTT
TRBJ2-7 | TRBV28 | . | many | CASSLGIYRVAEQYF | TGTGCCAGCAGTTTAGGGATATACAGGGTCGCCGAGCAGTACTTC
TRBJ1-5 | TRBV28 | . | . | CASSGVGSRNQPQHF | TGTGCCAGCAGTGGGGTGGGGAGCCGCAATCAGCCCCAGCATTTT
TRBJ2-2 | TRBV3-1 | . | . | CASRHTGELFF | TGTGCCAGCAGACACACCGGGGAGCTGTTTTTT
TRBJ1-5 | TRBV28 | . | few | CASGGTPIVWPQHF | TGTGCCAGCGGAGGGACGCCGATAGTTTGGCCCCAGCATTTT
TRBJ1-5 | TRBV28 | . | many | CASSLVGKTPPSNQPQHF | TGTGCCAGCAGTTTAGTGGGTAAGACACCGCCCAGCAATCAGCCCCAGCATTTT